This TCR beta chain was captured in a study of blood T cell repertoires in COVID-19. In the study overall: Italy, Spain and the United States were the sources of the convalescent and acute COVID-19 samples. PBMCs, B-cell-depleted T cells, or T cells were the source of the cDNA or gDNA that made up the material.

The CDR3 length is 10 residues. The V end was cut by 5 bases, the J end by 8 bases, with 6 bases between. Germline CDR1 SEHNR, CDR2 FQNEAQ (reference sequence). This clone was seen only once. In the study's own analysis: Amplified reference gene primers provided the basis for estimating nucleated cell counts. The table came from immunoSEQ multiplex PCR; TCRdb's copy has only in-frame clones and leaves some out. V and J calls and clone size are as listed in that table; D and trimming were resolved from the DNA. Among tens of thousands of clones listed, roughly nine tenths were seen once. The receptor comes from a woman of 80 years or more with active or convalescent COVID-19. The chain joins TRBV7-9 to TRBJ1-2; D is perhaps TRBD1 (6 bases). The sample was peripheral blood. CDR3 bases: TGTGCCAGCAGCGGACAGGGCTACACCTTC. Protein sequence: CASSGQGYTF.